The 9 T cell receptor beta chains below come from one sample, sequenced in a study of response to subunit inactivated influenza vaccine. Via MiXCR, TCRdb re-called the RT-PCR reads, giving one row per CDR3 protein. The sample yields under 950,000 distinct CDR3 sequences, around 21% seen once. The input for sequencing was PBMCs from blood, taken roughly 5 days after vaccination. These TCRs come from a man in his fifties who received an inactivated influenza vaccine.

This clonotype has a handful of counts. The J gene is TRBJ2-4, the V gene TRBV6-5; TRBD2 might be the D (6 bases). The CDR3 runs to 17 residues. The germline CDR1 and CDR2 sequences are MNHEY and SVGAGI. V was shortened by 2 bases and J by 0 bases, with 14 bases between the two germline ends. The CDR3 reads CASSYAGLSKAKNIQYF. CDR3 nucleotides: TGTGCCAGCAGTTACGCGGGACTCTCGAAAGCCAAAAACATTCAGTACTTC.

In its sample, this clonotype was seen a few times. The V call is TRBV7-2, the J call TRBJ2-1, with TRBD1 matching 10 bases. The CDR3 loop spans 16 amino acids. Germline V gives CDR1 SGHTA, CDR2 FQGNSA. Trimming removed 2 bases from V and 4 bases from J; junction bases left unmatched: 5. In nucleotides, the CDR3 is TGTGCCAGCAGCTTACCGGGACAGGGGATATACAATGAGCAGTTCTTC. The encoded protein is CASSLPGQGIYNEQFF.

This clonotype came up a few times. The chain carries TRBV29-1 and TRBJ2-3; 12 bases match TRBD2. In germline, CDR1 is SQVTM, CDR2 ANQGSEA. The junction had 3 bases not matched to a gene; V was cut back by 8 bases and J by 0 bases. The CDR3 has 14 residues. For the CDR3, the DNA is TGCAGCTTAACTAGCGGGGGGAGCACAGATACGCAGTATTTT. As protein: CSLTSGGSTDTQYF.

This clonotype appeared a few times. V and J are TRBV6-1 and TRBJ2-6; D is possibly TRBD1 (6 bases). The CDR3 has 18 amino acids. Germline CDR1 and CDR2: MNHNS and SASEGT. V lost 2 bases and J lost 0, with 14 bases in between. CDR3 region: CASSESGVPVSGANVLTF. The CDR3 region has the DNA TGTGCCAGCAGTGAATCAGGGGTTCCTGTCTCTGGGGCCAACGTCCTGACTTTC.

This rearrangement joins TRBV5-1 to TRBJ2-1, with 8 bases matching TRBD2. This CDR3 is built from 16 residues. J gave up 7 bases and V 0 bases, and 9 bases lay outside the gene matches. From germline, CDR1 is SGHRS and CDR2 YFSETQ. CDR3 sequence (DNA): TGCGCCAGCAGCTTGGTTGTGGGAGCGGGAGTGAATGAGCAGTTCTTC. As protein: CASSLVVGAGVNEQFF.

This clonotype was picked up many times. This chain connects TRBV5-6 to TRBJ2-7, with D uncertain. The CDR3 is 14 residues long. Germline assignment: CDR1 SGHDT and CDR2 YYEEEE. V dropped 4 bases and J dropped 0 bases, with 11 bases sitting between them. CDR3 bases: TGTGCCAGCAGCCCCCTCCCAGGCTCCTACGAGCAGTACTTC. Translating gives CASSPLPGSYEQYF.

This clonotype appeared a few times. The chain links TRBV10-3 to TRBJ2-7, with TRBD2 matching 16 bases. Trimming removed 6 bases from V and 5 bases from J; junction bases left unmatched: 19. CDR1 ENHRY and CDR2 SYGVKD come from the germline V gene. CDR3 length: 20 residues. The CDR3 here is CAIRDLPGLAGGPKRNEQYF. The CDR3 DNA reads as TGTGCCATCAGGGATTTACCGGGACTAGCGGGAGGGCCAAAGAGGAACGAGCAGTACTTC.

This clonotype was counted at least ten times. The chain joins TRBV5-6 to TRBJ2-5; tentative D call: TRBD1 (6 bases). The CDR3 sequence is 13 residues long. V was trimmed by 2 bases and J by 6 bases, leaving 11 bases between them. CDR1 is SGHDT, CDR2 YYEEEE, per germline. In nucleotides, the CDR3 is TGTGCCAGCAGCTTAACAACAGGGAAGACCCAGTACTTC. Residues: CASSLTTGKTQYF.

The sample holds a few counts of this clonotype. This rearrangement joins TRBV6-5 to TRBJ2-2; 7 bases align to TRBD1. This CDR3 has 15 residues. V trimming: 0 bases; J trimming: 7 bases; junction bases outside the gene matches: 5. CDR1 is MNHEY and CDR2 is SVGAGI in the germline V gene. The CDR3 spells CASSYSRGDSGELFF. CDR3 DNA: TGTGCCAGCAGTTACTCGAGAGGGGACAGCGGGGAGCTGTTTTTT.